The following is a T cell receptor beta chain sequence with its context. A Seattle source enrolled patients during active infection and followed them longitudinally. The data derive from a study of blood T cell repertoires in COVID-19. The overall study: Sites in the United States, Italy and Spain provided acute and convalescent COVID-19 samples. T cells, B-cell-depleted T cells, or PBMCs supplied cDNA or gDNA.

In the authors' methods: Reference gene primer amplification gave nucleated cell count estimates. Method: immunoSEQ multiplex PCR; TCRdb's copy keeps in-frame clones and lacks some. The V and J calls and clone size are taken from that table; D and trimming were inferred from the DNA. The table has some 400,000 clones, about 90% seen once. What was sequenced was peripheral blood. The clonotype originates from a woman aged 60-75 years with COVID-19, enrolled during active disease.

As DNA, the CDR3 is TGCGCCAGCACGAGCGGGGGGGCCGTAAATGAGCAGTTCTTC. Encoded protein: CASTSGGAVNEQFF. The rearrangement uses TRBV5-1 and TRBJ2-1, with 10 bases aligning to TRBD2. The CDR3 is 14 residues long. Germline-derived CDR1 and CDR2 are SGHRS and YFSETQ. J gave up 7 bases and V 6 bases, and 7 bases lay outside the gene matches. Looking up the rest from reference TRBV5-1 and TRBJ2-1 gives the full variable domain: KAGVTQTPRYLIKTRGQQVTLSCSPISGHRSVSWYQQTPGQGLQFLFEYFSETQRNKGNFPGRFSGRQFSNSRSEMNVSTLELGDSALYLCASTSGGAVNEQFFGPGTRLTVL.